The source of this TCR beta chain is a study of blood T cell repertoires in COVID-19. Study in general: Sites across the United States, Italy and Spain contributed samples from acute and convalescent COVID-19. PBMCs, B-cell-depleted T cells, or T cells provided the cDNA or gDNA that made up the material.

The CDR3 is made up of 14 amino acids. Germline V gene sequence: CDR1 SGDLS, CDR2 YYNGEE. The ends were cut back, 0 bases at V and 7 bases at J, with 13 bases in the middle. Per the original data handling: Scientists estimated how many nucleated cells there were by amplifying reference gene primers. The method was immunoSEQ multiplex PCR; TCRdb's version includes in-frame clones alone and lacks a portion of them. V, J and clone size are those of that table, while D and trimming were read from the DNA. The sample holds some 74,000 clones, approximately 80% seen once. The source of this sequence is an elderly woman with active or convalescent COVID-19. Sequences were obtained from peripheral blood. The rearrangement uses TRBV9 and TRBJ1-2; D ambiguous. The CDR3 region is CASSVDSLPFGYTF. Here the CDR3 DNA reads TGTGCCAGCAGCGTAGACAGCCTACCGTTTGGCTACACCTTC.